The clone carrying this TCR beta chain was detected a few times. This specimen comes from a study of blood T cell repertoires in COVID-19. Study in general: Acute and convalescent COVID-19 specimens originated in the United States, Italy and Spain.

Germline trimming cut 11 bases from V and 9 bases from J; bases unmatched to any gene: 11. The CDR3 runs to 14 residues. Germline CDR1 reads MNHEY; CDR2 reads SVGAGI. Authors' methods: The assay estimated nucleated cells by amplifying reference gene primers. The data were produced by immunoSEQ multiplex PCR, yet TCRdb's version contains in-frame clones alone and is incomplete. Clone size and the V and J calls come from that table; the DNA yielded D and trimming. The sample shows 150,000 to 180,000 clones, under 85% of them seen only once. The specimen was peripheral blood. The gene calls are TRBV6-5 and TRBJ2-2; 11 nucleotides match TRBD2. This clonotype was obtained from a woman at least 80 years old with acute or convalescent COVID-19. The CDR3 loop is CAVELAGGLRELFF. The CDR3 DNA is TGTGCCGTAGAGTTAGCGGGAGGGCTAAGGGAGCTGTTTTTT.